This T cell receptor beta chain was identified during a study of blood T cell repertoires in COVID-19. Study background: Collection of acute and convalescent COVID-19 samples took place in the United States, Italy and Spain.

Libraries were prepared by immunoSEQ multiplex PCR; TCRdb keeps only in-frame clonotypes and omits some of them. The sample records around 250,000 clones, approximately 90% being singletons. This CDR3 is 10 amino acids long. The germline V gene encodes CDR1 DFQATT and CDR2 SNEGSKA (reference sequence). The V end was cut by 4 bases, the J end by 7 bases, with 8 bases between. This TCR came from a man aged 30 to 39 who had recovered from COVID-19. The J gene is TRBJ2-7, the V gene TRBV20-1; D remains unclear. The material sequenced was peripheral blood. The CDR3 spells CSATKEEQYF. The CDR3 bases are TGCAGTGCTACAAAAGAGGAGCAGTACTTC.